This passage covers 26 T cell receptor beta chains from one sample sequenced in a study of T cells after yellow fever vaccination. One entry per CDR3 protein results from TCRdb running MiXCR on the 5' RACE reads. Of about 300,000 distinct CDR3 sequences listed, about 4% are singletons. The input for sequencing was PBMCs, taken 5 days after the yellow fever booster vaccination. The receptors here all came from a man younger than 35 who received the YFV17D yellow fever vaccine.

This clonotype was detected only a few times. The chain joins TRBV7-2 to TRBJ1-6, with D perhaps matching TRBD1 (5 bases). The CDR3 has 16 residues. Germline CDR1 and CDR2: SGHTA and FQGNSA. Trimming left V 6 bases short and J 2 bases short, with 14 bases between. The DNA for the CDR3 is TGTGCCAGCAGGATCGAGGGCAGGGCCTATAATTCACCCCTCCACTTT. Translated: CASRIEGRAYNSPLHF.

This clonotype was detected ten times or more. This rearrangement joins TRBV12-3 or TRBV12-4 to TRBJ2-3, with 10 nucleotides matching TRBD1. This CDR3 has 15 residues. Trimming removed 6 bases from V and 4 bases from J; junction bases left unmatched: 7. CDR3 residues: CASRPPGQGSDTQYF. The DNA of the CDR3 is TGTGCCAGCAGACCTCCGGGACAGGGGTCAGATACGCAGTATTTT.

This clonotype was seen more than once but under ten times. V usage is TRBV5-5 and J usage is TRBJ2-1; 9 bases are shared with TRBD1. J gave up 10 bases and V 0 bases, and 11 bases lay outside the gene matches. From germline, CDR1 is SGHKS and CDR2 YYEKEE (reference sequence). The CDR3 is made up of 16 amino acids. The CDR3 reads CASSLGVVGGTGEQFF. The CDR3, as DNA: TGTGCCAGCAGCTTGGGGGTCGTAGGCGGGACAGGGGAGCAGTTCTTC.

This clonotype has a handful of counts. V usage is TRBV28 and J usage is TRBJ1-5, with TRBD1 matching 7 bases. The V gene's germline CDR1 is MDHEN and CDR2 SYDVKM. Unmatched junction bases numbered 4, after V lost 5 bases and J lost 6 bases. This CDR3 comprises 13 residues. CDR3 in DNA: TGTGCCAGCAGTAAGCAGGGGGTTCAGCCCCAGCATTTT. It codes for CASSKQGVQPQHF.

The table lists this clonotype with many counts. This sequence joins TRBV5-1 and TRBJ2-3; tentatively, D is TRBD1 (6 bases). This CDR3 contains 16 residues. The germline CDR1 and CDR2 sequences are SGHRS and YFSETQ. Trimming took 1 base from V and 0 from J, leaving 12 bases between them. The CDR3 sequence is CASSLFGQSSTDTQYF. The CDR3 DNA reads as TGCGCCAGCAGCTTGTTCGGACAGTCTAGCACAGATACGCAGTATTTT.

V gene TRBV28 combines with J gene TRBJ2-7, with 9 bases fitting TRBD2. V was clipped by 7 bases and J by 6 bases; unmatched bases: 28. The CDR3 covers 20 residues. Per germline, CDR1 MDHEN and CDR2 SYDVKM. The CDR3 DNA sequence: TGTGCCAGCATCTCCCCCGGGGCTAGCGGGACCCCAGATGGCCCTACCGAGCAGTACGTC. Translating gives CASISPGASGTPDGPTEQYV.

This chain uses TRBV20-1 with TRBJ2-1; 10 positions match TRBD1. The CDR3 contains 15 residues. Germline trimming cut 0 bases from V and 10 bases from J; bases unmatched to any gene: 9. Looked up from germline, CDR1 is DFQATT and CDR2 is SNEGSKA (reference sequence). The CDR3 is CSARDRRQGAGEQFF. Written as DNA, the CDR3 is TGCAGTGCTAGAGACCGTCGACAGGGGGCAGGAGAGCAGTTCTTC.

The V gene is TRBV4-1, the J gene TRBJ1-2; D uncertain. V lost 1 base and J lost 1, with 10 bases in between. Per the germline V gene, CDR1 is MGHRA and CDR2 is YSYEKL. The CDR3 totals 15 residues. The CDR3 protein is CASSQGPSLNYGYTF. As DNA, the CDR3 is TGCGCCAGCAGCCAAGGACCCTCACTTAACTATGGCTACACCTTC.

The V gene is TRBV11-3, the J gene TRBJ2-7; 7 nucleotides match TRBD1. Germline loops: CDR1 SGHNT, CDR2 YENEEA. The V and J ends lost 1 base and 3 bases, in that order; junction bases with no gene match: 3. The CDR3 is made up of 14 amino acids. In DNA, the CDR3 is TGTGCCAGCAGCTTAGCCGGGACAGACTACGAGCAGTACTTC. Protein: CASSLAGTDYEQYF. The full variable domain, rest sourced from reference TRBV11-3 and TRBJ2-7, is EAGVVQSPRYKIIEKKQPVAFWCNPISGHNTLYWYLQNLGQGPELLIRYENEEAVDDSQLPKDRFSAERLKGVDSTLKIQPAELGDSAVYLCASSLAGTDYEQYFGPGTRLTVT.

J is TRBJ2-2 and V is TRBV5-1, with a possible D match to TRBD2 (5 bases). Germline CDR1 SGHRS, CDR2 YFSETQ. V was shortened by 0 bases and J by 1 base, with 13 bases between the two germline ends. The CDR3 contains 17 residues. The CDR3 loop reads CASSLGPSSGNTGELFF. The CDR3 nucleotides read TGCGCCAGCAGCTTGGGTCCCTCCAGCGGGAACACCGGGGAGCTGTTTTTT.

The chain links TRBV7-9 to TRBJ2-7; TRBD1 agrees at 8 bases. This CDR3 spans 18 amino acids. V shed 0 bases, J shed 0 bases, and the junction held 10 bases outside the gene matches. Germline CDR1 is SEHNR and CDR2 is FQNEAQ (reference sequence). CDR3 in amino acids: CASSLAGAGGAFSYEQYF. For the CDR3, the DNA is TGTGCCAGCAGCTTAGCAGGGGCAGGGGGCGCTTTCTCCTACGAGCAGTACTTC.

This clonotype came up a few times. The chain carries TRBV12-3 or TRBV12-4 and TRBJ1-3, with 7 positions matching TRBD1. The V and J ends lost 5 bases and 9 bases, in that order; junction bases with no gene match: 10. This CDR3 is built from 14 residues. In DNA, the CDR3 is TGTGCCAGCAGTCCTACGACAGGGTCGGGCACCATATATTTT. The encoded protein is CASSPTTGSGTIYF.

The J gene is TRBJ1-5, the V gene TRBV9; no reliable D call. Trimming pared 0 bases from V and 4 bases from J, leaving 8 bases between. Germline V lookup: CDR1 SGDLS, CDR2 YYNGEE. This CDR3 contains 14 residues. The CDR3 is CASSVGLANQPQHF. The CDR3 DNA reads TGTGCCAGCAGCGTAGGTCTGGCTAATCAGCCCCAGCATTTT.

The chain uses TRBV6-1 and TRBJ2-1; D possibly matches TRBD1 or TRBD2 (6 bases each). The CDR3 is made up of 17 amino acids. The V end was cut by 6 bases, the J end by 8 bases, with 26 bases between. In germline, CDR1 is MNHNS, CDR2 SASEGT. CDR3 region: CASRFLGSVGGRDEQFF. CDR3 DNA sequence: TGTGCCAGCAGGTTCTTGGGGTCTGTGGGGGGCCGTGATGAGCAGTTCTTC.

This chain uses TRBV6-5 with TRBJ1-1; D is ambiguous. The length of the CDR3 is 11 residues. Germline CDR1 reads MNHEY; CDR2 reads SVGAGI. The V and J ends lost 9 bases and 4 bases respectively, with 9 bases between them. CDR3 DNA: TGTGCCAGTAAGAGTCTCACTGAAGCTTTCTTT. Translation: CASKSLTEAFF.

The sample holds many counts of this clonotype. The J gene is TRBJ2-2, the V gene TRBV18, with D uncertain. Germline V gene data show CDR1 as KGHSH and CDR2 as LQKENI. V was trimmed by 2 bases and J by 0 bases, leaving 10 bases between them. The CDR3 is 16 amino acids. This CDR3 reads CASSPFQNTNTGELFF. In nucleotides, the CDR3 is TGTGCCAGCTCACCATTCCAGAACACGAACACCGGGGAGCTGTTTTTT.

This clonotype showed up many times. This chain joins TRBV12-3 or TRBV12-4 and TRBJ1-4; D gene unclear. V dropped 4 bases and J dropped 7 bases, with 4 bases sitting between them. This CDR3 region has 11 residues. CDR3 sequence: CASSSSEKLFF. Written as DNA, the CDR3 is TGTGCCAGCAGTTCGAGTGAAAAACTGTTTTTT.

In its sample, this clonotype was seen many times. J is TRBJ1-2 and V is TRBV6-5, with 9 bases lining up with TRBD1. Looked up from germline, CDR1 is MNHEY and CDR2 is SVGAGI. V gave up 6 bases and J gave up 4 bases; unmatched junction bases: 0. The CDR3 covers 12 residues. The CDR3 bases are TGTGCCAGCAGGGACAGGGGCTATGGCTACACCTTC. This sequence encodes CASRDRGYGYTF.

This clonotype was counted ten times or more. This chain links TRBV14 with TRBJ2-4, with D perhaps being TRBD1 or TRBD2 (6 bases each). The CDR3 contains 18 residues. Trimming pared 0 bases from V and 0 bases from J, leaving 15 bases between. CDR1 SGHDN and CDR2 FVKESK come from the germline V gene. The CDR3 DNA follows: TGTGCCAGCAGCCAAGAACCGGGTTGGGGGGCAGCCAAAAACATTCAGTACTTC. Amino acid sequence: CASSQEPGWGAAKNIQYF.

In this sample, this clonotype turned up a few times. As DNA, the CDR3 is TGTGCCAGCGGGGCAAAGCCTAACACTGAAGCTTTCTTT. This sequence encodes CASGAKPNTEAFF. V and J are TRBV7-9 and TRBJ1-1, with D perhaps matching TRBD1 (5 bases). Between the trimmed V and J ends, which lost 8 bases and 2 bases, there was a span of 12 bases. The CDR3 runs to 13 residues. Germline V lookup: CDR1 SEHNR, CDR2 FQNEAQ (reference sequence).

This clonotype was recorded many times. The chain couples TRBV4-1 to TRBJ2-2; tentatively, D is TRBD1 (5 bases). The germline V gene encodes CDR1 MGHRA and CDR2 YSYEKL. V was pared by 7 bases and J by 5 bases, with 17 bases between. This CDR3 spans 15 amino acids. The CDR3 sequence is CASTRARELTGELFF. The DNA of the CDR3 is TGCGCCAGCACTCGGGCCAGGGAATTGACCGGGGAGCTGTTTTTT.

This clonotype was picked up many times. The chain recombines TRBV30 with TRBJ1-1; 7 bases are a match to TRBD1. The length of the CDR3 is 12 residues. The V gene's germline CDR1 is GTSNPN and CDR2 SVGIG (reference sequence). The J segment lost 9 bases and the V segment lost 3 bases, leaving 7 bases of the junction unmatched. CDR3 coding DNA: TGTGCCTGGAGCGCGCAGGGGGGAAAAGCTTTCTTT. Its protein is CAWSAQGGKAFF.

This clonotype was counted at least ten times. This sequence joins TRBV6-1 and TRBJ1-5; perhaps TRBD1 as D (6 bases). Trimming removed 8 bases from V and 3 bases from J, with 17 bases in between. The V gene's germline CDR1 is MNHNS and CDR2 SASEGT. The CDR3 has 15 residues. The CDR3 spells CASVEYRADNQPQHF. The CDR3 nucleotides read TGTGCCAGCGTTGAATACAGGGCCGACAATCAGCCCCAGCATTTT.

This clonotype came up many times. The rearrangement joins TRBV10-3 to TRBJ2-2, with D perhaps TRBD2 (5 bases). The CDR3 spans 14 residues. The V and J ends lost 2 bases and 7 bases respectively, with 11 bases between them. The germline V gene encodes CDR1 ENHRY and CDR2 SYGVKD. DNA of the CDR3: TGTGCCATCAGTGAGGGTCCGGGATTCGGGGAGCTGTTTTTT. Translation: CAISEGPGFGELFF.

There are a few counts of this clonotype. The CDR3 DNA reads as TGCGCCAGCGCAGCGGTTTTTAATGAAAAACTGTTTTTT. It codes for CASAAVFNEKLFF. This rearrangement joins TRBV4-1 to TRBJ1-4; no firm D call. CDR3 length equals 13 residues. The germline V gene encodes CDR1 MGHRA and CDR2 YSYEKL. The ends were cut back, 8 bases at V and 4 bases at J, with 11 bases in the middle.

Many counts were recorded for this clonotype. V gene TRBV7-8 combines with J gene TRBJ2-5, with a possible D match to TRBD2 (5 bases). Trimming took 8 bases from V and 1 from J, leaving 14 bases between them. The CDR3 has 14 amino acids. Germline V lookup: CDR1 SGHVS, CDR2 FQNEAQ. CDR3: CASGSPGFQETQYF. The CDR3 nucleotides are TGTGCCAGCGGATCGCCGGGGTTCCAAGAGACCCAGTACTTC.